The 27 T cell receptor beta chains below all came from one sample that was sequenced in a study of control samples from healthy donors and cancer patients. The assay was immunoSEQ multiplex PCR, and TCRdb's table has in-frame clones only and misses some. The sample lists approximately 130,000 clones, around nine tenths occurring once. Specimen: blood. These TCRs come from a man aged 25-45 years in good health.

The J gene is TRBJ2-5, the V gene TRBV20-1; no firm D call. Germline CDR1 DFQATT, CDR2 SNEGSKA (reference sequence). Trimming took 2 bases from V and 5 from J, leaving 3 bases between them. The CDR3 extends over 10 amino acids. For the CDR3, the DNA is TGCAGTGCTAGACTGGAGACCCAGTACTTC. It encodes CSARLETQYF.

This sequence joins TRBV5-4 and TRBJ2-2; D tentatively fits TRBD1 or TRBD2 (7 bases each). V was cut by 5 bases and J by 3 bases, with 17 bases left in between. CDR3 length equals 16 residues. The germline V gene has CDR1 SGHNT and CDR2 YYREEE (reference sequence). CDR3 region: CASSINRGGDTGELFF. In DNA, the CDR3 is TGTGCCAGCAGTATTAACAGGGGAGGGGACACCGGGGAGCTGTTTTTT. The complete variable domain, with remaining parts taken from reference TRBV5-4 and TRBJ2-2, reads ETGVTQSPTHLIKTRGQQVTLRCSSQSGHNTVSWYQQALGQGPQFIFQYYREEENGRGNFPPRFSGLQFPNYSSELNVNALELDDSALYLCASSINRGGDTGELFFGEGSRLTVL.

The rearrangement uses TRBV25-1 and TRBJ1-1; 9 bases are a match to TRBD1. The CDR3 loop spans 13 amino acids. Germline-derived CDR1 and CDR2 are MGHDK and SYGVNS. Trimming took 8 bases from V and 6 from J; bases not matched to a gene: 7. The DNA of the CDR3 is TGTGCCAGCGGAACAGGGGGCTCTCCTGAAGCTTTCTTT. Protein: CASGTGGSPEAFF.

The chain has TRBV24-1 and TRBJ2-2; 7 bases line up with TRBD1. In germline, CDR1 is KGHDR, CDR2 SFDVKD. V lost 4 bases, J lost 1 base, and 2 bases stayed unmatched. CDR3 length: 15 residues. CDR3 amino acids: CATSDWTGNTGELFF. The CDR3 bases are TGTGCCACCAGTGACTGGACAGGGAACACCGGGGAGCTGTTTTTT.

The CDR3 protein is CASSPDPTGSYEYV. DNA for the CDR3: TGTGCCAGCAGCCCGGACCCGACAGGATCCTACGAGTACGTC. The chain employs TRBV5-4 and TRBJ2-7; D may be TRBD1 (6 bases). The ends were cut back, 4 bases at V and 11 bases at J, with 22 bases in the middle. Germline V gene data show CDR1 as SGHNT and CDR2 as YYREEE (reference sequence). This CDR3 spans 14 amino acids.

V and J are TRBV5-1 and TRBJ1-1; TRBD1 matches 7 bases. With V trimmed by 4 bases and J by 4 bases, 10 bases remained unmatched. The length of the CDR3 is 15 residues. The germline V gene encodes CDR1 SGHRS and CDR2 YFSETQ. CDR3 sequence (DNA): TGCGCCAGCAGCCTCCGACAGGGAAGGGGCACTGAAGCTTTCTTT. It translates to CASSLRQGRGTEAFF.

The V call is TRBV2, the J call TRBJ2-5; TRBD2 agrees at 9 bases. Germline lookup yields CDR1 SNHLY and CDR2 FYNNEI. The CDR3 contains 16 residues. V lost 3 bases to trimming and J lost 3 bases; unmatched junction nucleotides: 8. CDR3 residues: CASSDLSGGPKETQYF. The CDR3 nucleotides are TGTGCCAGCAGTGATCTTAGCGGGGGCCCTAAAGAGACCCAGTACTTC.

This clone has only a few counts. The chain joins TRBV19 to TRBJ1-6, with TRBD1 matching 9 bases. V dropped 10 bases and J dropped 10; count of bases not matched to a gene: 8. This CDR3 is built from 13 residues. Germline CDR1 LNHDA, CDR2 SQIVND (reference sequence). The CDR3 nucleotides read TGTGCCACCAGACAGGGGGAAGAATCACCCCTCCACTTT. Protein sequence: CATRQGEESPLHF.

The chain joins TRBV4-2 to TRBJ1-1, with a tentative D call TRBD1 (5 bases). The CDR3 loop spans 17 amino acids. Per the germline V gene, CDR1 is LGHNA and CDR2 is YNFKEQ. Trimming took off 0 bases at V and 0 bases at J, with 14 bases between the two ends. The CDR3, as DNA: TGTGCCAGCAGCCAAGATGACGGGGGAATCTTGAACACTGAAGCTTTCTTT. This codes for CASSQDDGGILNTEAFF.

The chain employs TRBV5-4 and TRBJ2-5; D perhaps matches TRBD2 (5 bases). The CDR3 is 14 amino acids. Germline-derived CDR1 and CDR2 are SGHNT and YYREEE (reference sequence). Deletions cut 2 bases from V and 7 bases from J, with 15 bases between. The CDR3 protein is CASSLLGRDGTQYF. CDR3 coding DNA: TGTGCCAGCAGCTTATTAGGTCGGGATGGGACCCAGTACTTC.

The chain links TRBV5-1 to TRBJ1-1; D might be TRBD1 (5 bases). Germline CDR1 is SGHRS and CDR2 is YFSETQ. V lost 3 bases to trimming and J lost 1 base, with 13 bases between them. The CDR3 spans 15 residues. This CDR3 reads CASSSRAGQNTEAFF. The CDR3 DNA reads as TGCGCCAGCAGCTCCCGGGCAGGGCAGAACACTGAAGCTTTCTTT. The full variable domain, rest sourced from reference TRBV5-1 and TRBJ1-1, is KAGVTQTPRYLIKTRGQQVTLSCSPISGHRSVSWYQQTPGQGLQFLFEYFSETQRNKGNFPGRFSGRQFSNSRSEMNVSTLELGDSALYLCASSSRAGQNTEAFFGQGTRLTVV.

The chain has TRBV5-8 and TRBJ1-6; D ambiguous. The CDR3 covers 14 residues. Germline V gene sequence: CDR1 SGHTS, CDR2 YDEGEE. V was pared by 0 bases and J by 8 bases, with 9 bases between. CDR3 amino acids: CASSLGPGDSPLHF. CDR3 coding DNA: TGTGCCAGCAGCTTGGGTCCCGGGGATTCACCCCTCCACTTT.

The chain combines TRBV12-5 with TRBJ1-1, with D possibly TRBD1 on 5 matching bases. V lost 2 bases to trimming and J lost 10 bases, with 17 bases between them. This CDR3 region has 14 residues. Germline lookup yields CDR1 LGHNT and CDR2 FRNRAP. This CDR3 reads CASGLSAGGKIAFF. The CDR3 DNA sequence: TGTGCTAGTGGTTTGTCCGCGGGGGGTAAGATAGCTTTCTTT.

The V gene is TRBV6-5, the J gene TRBJ1-4; tentative D call: TRBD1 (5 bases). The V end lost 8 bases, the J end lost 8 bases, and 18 bases lay between the germline ends. Per germline, CDR1 MNHEY and CDR2 SVGAGI. The CDR3 sequence is 14 residues long. The CDR3: CASQVAGKREKLFF. In DNA, the CDR3 is TGTGCCAGCCAGGTAGCAGGGAAAAGAGAAAAACTGTTTTTT.

V is TRBV28 and J is TRBJ1-2; D is unresolved. Germline V gene data show CDR1 as MDHEN and CDR2 as SYDVKM. V lost 1 base and J lost 4, with 7 bases in between. The CDR3 covers 13 residues. The CDR3 reads CASSLLTGYGYTF. Written as DNA, the CDR3 is TGTGCCAGCAGTTTATTAACGGGCTATGGCTACACCTTC.

The gene calls are TRBV2 and TRBJ1-2, with 7 bases matching TRBD1. Trimming cost V 7 bases and J 7 bases; bases outside gene matches: 9. Per germline, CDR1 SNHLY and CDR2 FYNNEI. The CDR3 runs 13 residues. CDR3 DNA sequence: TGTGCCAGCAACGACAGGGAAGGGAGTGGCTACACCTTC. This encodes CASNDREGSGYTF.

This clone showed up just a few times. This rearrangement joins TRBV2 to TRBJ2-7; D not resolved. CDR1 and CDR2 from the germline V gene are SNHLY and FYNNEI. This CDR3 is built from 14 residues. V was clipped by 6 bases and J by 1 base, with 13 bases between them. In nucleotides, the CDR3 is TGTGCCAGCAGGGATTTGGACGTTTCCTACGAGCAGTACGTC. This sequence encodes CASRDLDVSYEQYV.

The chain links TRBV7-3 to TRBJ2-3; D unresolved. Trimming cost V 3 bases and J 3 bases, with 7 bases left between them. Germline-derived CDR1 and CDR2 are SGHTA and FQGTGA. CDR3 length: 13 amino acids. CDR3 region: CASSFTETDTQYF. In DNA, the CDR3 is TGTGCCAGCAGCTTTACTGAGACAGATACGCAGTATTTT.

The gene calls are TRBV7-9 and TRBJ2-6; D uncertain. In germline, CDR1 is SEHNR, CDR2 FQNEAQ (reference sequence). The CDR3 length is 15 residues. Deletions cut 3 bases from V and 2 bases from J, with 8 bases between. CDR3 loop: CASSFSSAGANVLTF. As DNA, the CDR3 is TGTGCCAGCAGCTTCAGTTCCGCTGGGGCCAACGTCCTGACTTTC.

V is TRBV7-9 and J is TRBJ1-2, with D unresolved. The CDR3 is 13 residues long. With 1 base removed from V and 1 base from J, the gap between germline ends came to 4 bases. Germline CDR1 and CDR2: SEHNR and FQNEAQ (reference sequence). The CDR3 DNA reads as TGTGCCAGCAGCTTAGATCTTAACTATGGCTACACCTTC. It yields the protein CASSLDLNYGYTF.

This chain links TRBV7-2 with TRBJ2-1; 13 bases fit TRBD2. This CDR3 has 15 amino acids. V was pared by 5 bases and J by 7 bases, with 5 bases of the junction left unmatched. Per germline, CDR1 SGHTA and CDR2 FQGNSA. CDR3 region: CASSPGTSGANEQFF. DNA for the CDR3: TGTGCCAGCAGCCCCGGGACTAGCGGGGCGAATGAGCAGTTCTTC.

The J gene is TRBJ2-7, the V gene TRBV27; 10 bases line up with TRBD1. This CDR3 is built from 16 residues. From germline, CDR1 is MNHEY and CDR2 SMNVEV (reference sequence). J gave up 2 bases and V 6 bases, and 10 bases lay outside the gene matches. The CDR3: CASSTLPGTGAYEQYV. Here the CDR3 DNA reads TGTGCCAGCAGCACACTTCCCGGGACAGGGGCCTACGAGCAGTACGTC.

This chain joins TRBV9 and TRBJ1-1; perhaps TRBD1 as D (6 bases). V was cut by 0 bases and J by 4 bases, with 10 bases left in between. The germline V gene encodes CDR1 SGDLS and CDR2 YYNGEE. This CDR3 comprises 14 residues. In nucleotides, the CDR3 is TGTGCCAGCAGCGTAGCTACACAGGGCACTGAAGCTTTCTTT. It codes for CASSVATQGTEAFF.

As to this clone: This specimen includes other DNA sequences encoding the same CDR3. The rearrangement uses TRBV30 and TRBJ1-3, with D hard to call. Germline V lookup: CDR1 GTSNPN, CDR2 SVGIG (reference sequence). Deletions cut 1 base from V and 3 bases from J, with 4 bases between. The CDR3 loop spans 12 amino acids. The CDR3 spells CAWSDSGNTIYF. CDR3 in DNA: TGTGCCTGGAGTGACAGTGGAAACACCATATATTTT.

The rearrangement links TRBV5-1 to TRBJ1-3, with D hard to call. Germline CDR1 SGHRS, CDR2 YFSETQ. This CDR3 is 15 amino acids long. V gave up 0 bases and J gave up 6 bases, with 13 bases separating them. CDR3 DNA sequence: TGCGCCAGCAGCTTGGATGGAAGGCTGATAAACACCATATATTTT. Translating it yields CASSLDGRLINTIYF.

The chain joins TRBV20-1 to TRBJ1-2; D perhaps matches TRBD1 (6 bases). This CDR3 spans 15 amino acids. Trimming pared 3 bases from V and 0 bases from J, leaving 14 bases between. Germline V lookup: CDR1 DFQATT, CDR2 SNEGSKA (reference sequence). The CDR3 sequence is CSASEGDGTNYGYTF. The CDR3 DNA is TGCAGTGCTAGTGAGGGGGACGGGACTAACTATGGCTACACCTTC.

The chain employs TRBV9 and TRBJ1-2; the match to TRBD1 covers 7 bases. Germline assignment: CDR1 SGDLS and CDR2 YYNGEE. The CDR3 length is 15 residues. With 4 bases clipped from V and 2 bases from J, the junction kept 8 bases outside the gene matches. The CDR3 loop reads CASSKSGQINYGYTF. The CDR3 region has the DNA TGTGCCAGCAGCAAATCGGGACAGATAAACTATGGCTACACCTTC. The complete variable domain, with remaining parts taken from reference TRBV9 and TRBJ1-2, reads DSGVTQTPKHLITATGQRVTLRCSPRSGDLSVYWYQQSLDQGLQFLIQYYNGEERAKGNILERFSAQQFPDLHSELNLSSLELGDSALYFCASSKSGQINYGYTFGSGTRLTVV.